The sequence of this TCR beta chain was determined in a study of CD8+ T cells in alopecia areata. Study background: Dosing with tofacitinib proceeded for 6 to 18 months, followed by 6 months off drug. Severity of treated patients was scored by affected scalp percentage.

Study-wide results and limits: Scalp clonality and expanded CD8+ clones among the top 100 fell significantly with tofacitinib.

Treatment of the sample: oral pan-JAK inhibitor, 5-10 mg twice daily. Following RNA extraction, reverse transcription yielded cDNA that acted as the sequencing template. The repertoire was sequenced with immunoSEQ multiplex PCR; TCRdb's copy has only in-frame clones and lacks some. The sample includes fewer than 250,000 clones, approximately 56% seen only once; the top ten take roughly 0.7%. Turning to this clone: Its specificity is unknown.

Germline CDR1 reads SGHRS; CDR2 reads YFSETQ. The CDR3 contains 12 residues. V was clipped by 4 bases and J by 4 bases, with 8 bases between them. Specimen: CD4+ T cells sorted from blood, collected at week 4, from a patient treated with tofacitinib. This TCR was sampled from a human donor with alopecia areata. This sequence joins TRBV5-1 and TRBJ2-5; D unresolved. CDR3 residues: CASSTDGETQYF. CDR3 DNA: TGCGCCAGCAGCACGGACGGAGAGACCCAGTACTTC.